These 21 T cell receptor beta chains originate from one sample sequenced in a study of technical replicates of blood from a handful of donors. TCRdb's table, derived via immunoSEQ multiplex PCR, lists solely in-frame clones and lacks some. The data show some 77,000 clones, with around 96% seen just once and under 0.35% held by the top ten. Sequencing was done on a sample of T cells isolated from PBMCs. Receptors were obtained from a human donor in good health.

This rearrangement joins TRBV5-8 to TRBJ2-3; tentative D call: TRBD1 (5 bases). Trimming shortened V by 5 bases and J by 7 bases, and 11 bases separated the two germline ends. Germline assignment: CDR1 SGHTS and CDR2 YDEGEE. The CDR3 has 12 amino acids. CDR3 protein: CASRQVLNTQYF. The CDR3 nucleotides read TGTGCCAGCAGACAGGTACTGAATACGCAGTATTTT.

The chain carries TRBV4-2 and TRBJ2-1; TRBD2 is a possible D gene (5 bases). CDR1 is LGHNA, CDR2 YNFKEQ, per germline. The V end lost 4 bases, the J end lost 0 bases, and 13 bases lay between the germline ends. The CDR3 runs to 16 residues. The CDR3 nucleotides are TGTGCCAGCAGCCGAACAGCGGTGAGCTCCTACAATGAGCAGTTCTTC. Its protein is CASSRTAVSSYNEQFF.

The chain recombines TRBV7-3 with TRBJ2-5; 7 nucleotides line up with TRBD2. The CDR3 consists of 13 residues. From germline, CDR1 is SGHTA and CDR2 FQGTGA. J lost 7 bases, V lost 4 bases, and 6 bases had no gene match. CDR3: CASSWEGHRTQYF. The CDR3 DNA is TGTGCCAGCAGCTGGGAGGGCCATAGGACCCAGTACTTC.

J is TRBJ1-5 and V is TRBV5-1; 9 nucleotides line up with TRBD1. J was trimmed by 4 bases and V by 0 bases; bases with no gene match: 2. The CDR3 has 15 residues. Germline V lookup: CDR1 SGHRS, CDR2 YFSETQ. CDR3 nucleotides: TGCGCCAGCAGCTTGGGGGGGACAGGGAATCAGCCCCAGCATTTT. This translates into CASSLGGTGNQPQHF.

The chain couples TRBV10-3 to TRBJ1-2; possible D gene TRBD1, 5 bases. The CDR3 covers 14 residues. Germline assignment: CDR1 ENHRY and CDR2 SYGVKD. The V gene lost 3 bases and the J gene lost 4 bases, with 12 bases spanning the gap. CDR3 sequence reads: CAISDLQGSYGYTF. CDR3 DNA sequence: TGTGCCATCAGTGACCTGCAGGGCTCCTATGGCTACACCTTC.

The V and J genes are TRBV13 and TRBJ2-7; the match to TRBD1 covers 8 bases. This CDR3 is built from 15 residues. Germline V gene sequence: CDR1 PRHDT, CDR2 FYEKMQ (reference sequence). The V and J ends lost 5 bases and 0 bases, in that order; junction bases with no gene match: 6. DNA for the CDR3: TGTGCCAGCAGCGCCGGGACAGGACTCTCCTACGAGCAGTACTTC. The encoded protein is CASSAGTGLSYEQYF. The full variable domain, in which reference TRBV13 and TRBJ2-7 provide the parts outside the CDR3, is AAGVIQSPRHLIKEKRETATLKCYPIPRHDTVYWYQQGPGQDPQFLISFYEKMQSDKGSIPDRFSAQQFSDYHSELNMSSLELGDSALYFCASSAGTGLSYEQYFGPGTRLTVT.

The chain is built from TRBV5-4 and TRBJ1-2; 8 bases are shared with TRBD1. This CDR3 contains 14 residues. CDR1 is SGHNT, CDR2 YYREEE, per germline (reference sequence). Losses at the gene ends were 4 bases for V and 4 bases for J; bases not matched to a gene: 6. The CDR3 nucleotides are TGTGCCAGCAGCCCAGGGGGCAAACCCTATGGCTACACCTTC. This translates into CASSPGGKPYGYTF.

V gene TRBV4-3 combines with J gene TRBJ2-2; TRBD2 is a possible D gene (6 bases). V gave up 5 bases and J gave up 2 bases, with 12 bases separating them. Germline-derived CDR1 and CDR2 are LGHNA and YSLEER. The CDR3 has 15 amino acids. The CDR3 spells CASSAWAGNTGELFF. The CDR3 nucleotides read TGCGCCAGCAGCGCCTGGGCGGGAAACACCGGGGAGCTGTTTTTT.

CDR3 nucleotide sequence: TGTGCTAGTGGTTTCGGGGAAACGGCCAATCAGCCCCAGCATTTT. Its protein product is CASGFGETANQPQHF. The chain combines TRBV12-5 with TRBJ1-5; D ambiguous. The CDR3 totals 15 residues. With 3 bases removed from V and 3 bases from J, the gap between germline ends came to 12 bases. Germline V gene sequence: CDR1 LGHNT, CDR2 FRNRAP.

The chain has TRBV4-1 and TRBJ2-1, with TRBD1 identical over 8 bases. The J segment lost 7 bases and the V segment lost 1 base, leaving 6 bases of the junction unmatched. Germline CDR1 is MGHRA and CDR2 is YSYEKL. The CDR3 covers 15 residues. The DNA for the CDR3 is TGCGCCAGCAGCCAAGGACAGGGGCGGATGAATGAGCAGTTCTTC. Translation gives CASSQGQGRMNEQFF.

V and J are TRBV19 and TRBJ1-4, with 9 bases identical to TRBD1. Germline CDR1 LNHDA, CDR2 SQIVND (reference sequence). Trimming took 6 bases from V and 8 from J; bases not matched to a gene: 4. The CDR3 is made up of 13 amino acids. CDR3 in DNA: TGTGCCAGTAGAGGGACAGGGTACGAAAAACTGTTTTTT. It encodes CASRGTGYEKLFF.

The V call is TRBV28, the J call TRBJ2-7; D unclear. Germline-derived CDR1 and CDR2 are MDHEN and SYDVKM. The ends were cut back, 6 bases at V and 3 bases at J, with 6 bases in the middle. The CDR3 loop spans 11 amino acids. The CDR3 region is CASSLLYEQYF. CDR3 bases: TGTGCCAGCAGCCTACTCTACGAGCAGTACTTC.

The rearrangement links TRBV7-8 to TRBJ1-1; no clear D gene. CDR3 length: 16 residues. V lost 0 bases and J lost 1, with 12 bases in between. Germline CDR1 is SGHVS and CDR2 is FQNEAQ. Here the CDR3 reads CASSLASRLSNTEAFF. For the CDR3, the DNA is TGTGCCAGCAGCTTAGCGTCCAGGTTATCGAACACTGAAGCTTTCTTT.

This clone was counted a single time. The chain has TRBV27 and TRBJ2-7; maybe TRBD1 (5 bases). Germline CDR1 reads MNHEY; CDR2 reads SMNVEV (reference sequence). Trimming removed 2 bases from V and 1 base from J, with 9 bases in between. This CDR3 region has 14 residues. The CDR3 loop is CASSLGQASYEQYF. DNA of the CDR3: TGTGCCAGCAGTTTAGGACAAGCGTCCTACGAGCAGTACTTC.

The J gene is TRBJ1-1, the V gene TRBV6-5; 10 bases fit TRBD1. The germline V gene encodes CDR1 MNHEY and CDR2 SVGAGI. This CDR3 region has 15 residues. The trim removed 7 bases at V and 4 bases at J, leaving 9 bases unmatched. The CDR3 loop is CASIKEGQGSTEAFF. The CDR3 bases are TGTGCCAGCATCAAAGAGGGACAGGGGAGCACTGAAGCTTTCTTT.

J is TRBJ2-1 and V is TRBV29-1, with a tentative D call TRBD2 (7 bases). Trimming took off 5 bases at V and 6 bases at J, with 14 bases between the two ends. Per germline, CDR1 SQVTM and CDR2 ANQGSEA. This CDR3 region has 13 residues. CDR3 bases: TGCAGCGTTATCGCGGGGGCGGCCAATGAGCAGTTCTTC. Protein sequence: CSVIAGAANEQFF.

The chain employs TRBV28 and TRBJ1-2, with no clear D. The CDR3 covers 14 residues. Trimming removed 6 bases from V and 7 bases from J, with 18 bases in between. Germline loops: CDR1 MDHEN, CDR2 SYDVKM. CDR3 region: CASSPVNPVFGYTF. The CDR3 region has the DNA TGTGCCAGCAGCCCGGTAAACCCCGTATTTGGCTACACCTTC.

J is TRBJ1-5 and V is TRBV29-1; D gene unclear. This CDR3 spans 13 amino acids. Germline V gene data show CDR1 as SQVTM and CDR2 as ANQGSEA. V was pared by 3 bases and J by 3 bases, with 9 bases between. As DNA, the CDR3 is TGCAGCGTTGATGAGGGATACAATCAGCCCCAGCATTTT. It specifies CSVDEGYNQPQHF.

This clone has just one count. The chain uses TRBV15 and TRBJ2-7, with a tentative D call TRBD2 (5 bases). V was pared by 0 bases and J by 0 bases, with 15 bases between. Germline CDR1 and CDR2: LNHNV and YYDKDF (reference sequence). The CDR3 has 17 amino acids. This CDR3 reads CATSRDYGRVYSYEQYF. CDR3 DNA: TGTGCCACCAGCAGAGATTACGGGCGGGTATACTCCTACGAGCAGTACTTC.

V gene TRBV27 combines with J gene TRBJ2-3; D is perhaps TRBD1 (6 bases). The V gene lost 5 bases and the J gene lost 4 bases, with 16 bases spanning the gap. Germline CDR1 and CDR2: MNHEY and SMNVEV (reference sequence). The CDR3 spans 15 residues. DNA of the CDR3: TGTGCCAGCAGTCTCCTCCGGGACAACTCAGATACGCAGTATTTT. Its translation is CASSLLRDNSDTQYF.

The V call is TRBV12-5, the J call TRBJ2-3; TRBD1 is a possible D gene (5 bases). This CDR3 region has 13 residues. The germline CDR1 and CDR2 sequences are LGHNT and FRNRAP. V lost 4 bases and J lost 6, with 11 bases in between. The CDR3 is CASGSQGWDTQYF. CDR3 bases: TGTGCTAGTGGTTCCCAGGGTTGGGATACGCAGTATTTT.